Here is one T cell receptor (beta chain) with its context. TCRdb keeps only in-frame clones here, not all; method: immunoSEQ multiplex PCR. The sample consists of around 250,000 clones, 70% to 90% of them appearing once. The data stem from a study of blood T cell repertoires in COVID-19. The sequenced sample consisted of PBMCs or T cells enriched from blood (not recorded which). The clonotype was recovered from a woman in her forties or fifties who had recovered from COVID-19.

CDR3 nucleotide sequence: TGTGCCAGCAGACCCACAGGGGCCAACTCTGGAAACACCATATATTTT. Encoded protein: CASRPTGANSGNTIYF. V gene TRBV28 combines with J gene TRBJ1-3; 7 nucleotides line up with TRBD1. Per germline, CDR1 MDHEN and CDR2 SYDVKM. The CDR3 loop spans 16 amino acids. V shed 6 bases, J shed 0 bases, and the junction held 8 bases outside the gene matches.